One sample yielded the 25 T cell receptor beta chains listed below, sequenced in a study of CD8+CD57+ T cells in acquired aplastic anemia. Genomic DNA served as template for TCR beta VDJ and CDR3 profiling. Each CDR3 protein gets one entry after TCRdb re-called the reads with MiXCR. The repertoire holds some 130,000 distinct CDR3 sequences, with approximately 41% as singletons. Sequencing input: sorted CD4+, CD8+, or CD8+CD57+ T cells (not recorded which) from PBMCs. The receptors were gathered from a human donor in good health, serving as a control.

The sample holds many counts of this clonotype. The chain uses TRBV5-1 and TRBJ2-3; D is perhaps TRBD1 or TRBD2 (6 bases each). There are 14 residues in the CDR3. Looked up from germline, CDR1 is SGHRS and CDR2 is YFSETQ. V lost 3 bases to trimming and J lost 4 bases, with 12 bases between them. The CDR3 here is CASSSGEVADTQYF. The CDR3 nucleotides are TGCGCCAGCAGCTCAGGGGAGGTTGCAGATACGCAGTATTTT.

In its sample, this clonotype was seen many times. V is TRBV4-1 and J is TRBJ1-2; no definite D call. The CDR3 is 15 amino acids. Trimming removed 0 bases at V and 4 bases at J, with 12 bases between. Per germline, CDR1 MGHRA and CDR2 YSYEKL. The CDR3 loop reads CASSQEVLGPYGYTF. CDR3 bases: TGCGCCAGCAGCCAAGAGGTGTTAGGTCCCTATGGCTACACCTTC.

This clonotype came up many times. The V call is TRBV15, the J call TRBJ1-1, with TRBD1 matching over 8 bases. The V gene's germline CDR1 is LNHNV and CDR2 YYDKDF (reference sequence). With 0 bases clipped from V and 8 bases from J, the junction kept 5 bases outside the gene matches. The CDR3 has 14 residues. CDR3 region: CATSRDSGGGEAFF. The CDR3 DNA follows: TGTGCCACCAGCAGAGATTCAGGGGGCGGAGAAGCTTTCTTT.

This clonotype was recorded many times. CDR3 DNA: TGTGCCAGCAGAGGGGAGGGGAGTAGGACCACTGAAGCTTTCTTT. Protein product: CASRGEGSRTTEAFF. This chain joins TRBV7-7 and TRBJ1-1; D might be TRBD1 (5 bases). With 6 bases removed from V and 4 bases from J, the gap between germline ends came to 18 bases. The CDR3 has 15 residues. Germline-derived CDR1 and CDR2 are SSHAT and FNYEAQ (reference sequence).

This clonotype was seen ten or more times. The chain joins TRBV19 to TRBJ1-3; D may be TRBD1 (6 bases). CDR3 size: 17 residues. Germline CDR1 and CDR2: LNHDA and SQIVND (reference sequence). V shed 2 bases and J shed 0 bases, with 14 bases lying between them. CDR3 coding DNA: TGTGCCAGTAGTATAACGGGGGGCAGGCGCTCTGGAAACACCATATATTTT. This codes for CASSITGGRRSGNTIYF.

About this clonotype: Mismatch with germline at one junction end may stem from a read error. The chain links TRBV2 to TRBJ1-5; D may be TRBD1 (5 bases). The germline CDR1 and CDR2 sequences are SNHLY and FYNNEI. This CDR3 has 14 residues. CDR3 region: CASKAGSNNQPQHF. CDR3 sequence (DNA): TGTGCCAGCAAGGCAGGGTCTAACAATCAACCCCAGCATTTT.

V and J are TRBV29-1 and TRBJ2-3, with 12 bases matching TRBD2. CDR1 is SQVTM and CDR2 is ANQGSEA in the germline V gene. V was pared by 3 bases and J by 3 bases, with 7 bases of the junction left unmatched. CDR3 size: 16 residues. The CDR3 here is CSVDPLAGGGTDTQYF. DNA for the CDR3: TGCAGCGTTGACCCTCTAGCGGGGGGGGGGACAGATACGCAGTATTTT.

This chain uses TRBV2 with TRBJ2-7, with D maybe TRBD1 (6 bases). V gave up 1 base and J gave up 3 bases, with 13 bases separating them. Per germline, CDR1 SNHLY and CDR2 FYNNEI. CDR3 length: 15 amino acids. The CDR3 loop reads CASSEEGTTNYEQYF. The CDR3 coding sequence is TGTGCCAGCAGTGAAGAAGGGACAACAAACTACGAGCAGTACTTC.

In this sample, this clonotype turned up a few times. This chain uses TRBV7-9 with TRBJ2-2, with no clear D. The CDR3 is 14 residues long. In germline, CDR1 is SEHNR, CDR2 FQNEAQ (reference sequence). V lost 4 bases, J lost 6 bases, and 12 bases lay in between. This chain's CDR3 is CASSSIGSAGELFF. For the CDR3, the DNA is TGTGCCAGCAGCTCGATAGGGTCCGCCGGGGAGCTGTTTTTT.

This clonotype was counted many times. The chain joins TRBV2 to TRBJ1-1, with 9 bases aligning to TRBD1. Looked up from germline, CDR1 is SNHLY and CDR2 is FYNNEI. CDR3 length: 12 residues. Unmatched junction bases numbered 7, after V lost 6 bases and J lost 11 bases. CDR3 sequence (DNA): TGTGCCAGCAGAGACGACAGGGGGTTGGCTTTCTTT. Amino acids: CASRDDRGLAFF.

This clonotype was counted at least ten times. This chain uses TRBV11-3 with TRBJ2-7, with 11 bases identical to TRBD2. With 5 bases clipped from V and 1 base from J, the junction kept 7 bases outside the gene matches. The CDR3 has 16 residues. Germline V lookup: CDR1 SGHNT, CDR2 YENEEA. The CDR3 sequence is CASSLLGTSGSYEQYF. The CDR3 DNA sequence: TGTGCCAGCAGCCTCCTCGGGACTAGCGGTTCCTACGAGCAGTACTTC. The full variable domain, completed using reference TRBV11-3 and TRBJ2-7, is EAGVVQSPRYKIIEKKQPVAFWCNPISGHNTLYWYLQNLGQGPELLIRYENEEAVDDSQLPKDRFSAERLKGVDSTLKIQPAELGDSAVYLCASSLLGTSGSYEQYFGPGTRLTVT.

V usage is TRBV2 and J usage is TRBJ1-2; 9 bases match TRBD1. The CDR3 totals 13 residues. CDR1 and CDR2 from the germline V gene are SNHLY and FYNNEI. Losses at the gene ends were 6 bases for V and 6 bases for J; bases not matched to a gene: 5. CDR3: CASRGTGKDGYTF. Here the CDR3 DNA reads TGTGCCAGCAGGGGGACAGGGAAGGATGGCTACACCTTC.

This clonotype showed up many times. The chain uses TRBV4-1 and TRBJ1-4, with 7 bases fitting TRBD1. The trim removed 2 bases at V and 8 bases at J, leaving 11 bases unmatched. The germline gives CDR1 MGHRA, CDR2 YSYEKL. The CDR3 has 16 amino acids. The CDR3 coding sequence is TGCGCCAGCAGCCAACCTCTCAGGGGGAGAGGAGAAAAACTGTTTTTT. Translation gives CASSQPLRGRGEKLFF.

The gene calls are TRBV7-9 and TRBJ1-2; D ambiguous. Trimming removed 1 base from V and 2 bases from J, with 11 bases in between. CDR1 SEHNR and CDR2 FQNEAQ come from the germline V gene (reference sequence). CDR3 length: 15 residues. The CDR3 coding sequence is TGTGCCAGCAGCTTAGGCGGGAGGGAGAACTATGGCTACACCTTC. Translated, it gives CASSLGGRENYGYTF. The full variable domain, with the rest looked up from reference TRBV7-9 and TRBJ1-2, is DTGVSQNPRHKITKRGQNVTFRCDPISEHNRLYWYRQTLGQGPEFLTYFQNEAQLEKSRLLSDRFSAERPKGSFSTLEIQRTEQGDSAMYLCASSLGGRENYGYTFGSGTRLTVV.

The rearrangement joins TRBV14 to TRBJ2-3, with unresolved D. Trimming stripped 3 bases from V and 2 bases from J, with 9 bases between. This CDR3 is 14 amino acids long. The V gene's germline CDR1 is SGHDN and CDR2 FVKESK. The CDR3 DNA reads TGTGCCAGCAGCCAGGGCAGGCACACAGATACGCAGTATTTT. Its protein product is CASSQGRHTDTQYF.

This clonotype was found many times. The rearrangement joins TRBV9 to TRBJ2-7; 11 nucleotides align to TRBD1. CDR1 is SGDLS, CDR2 YYNGEE, per germline. The trim removed 3 bases at V and 4 bases at J, leaving 9 bases unmatched. The CDR3 runs 16 residues. CDR3 coding DNA: TGTGCCAGCAGCGCCGCCGGGACAGGGGGTTTGTACGAGCAGTACTTC. It specifies CASSAAGTGGLYEQYF.

With regard to this clonotype: One base away lies a much larger clone, so this may be a sequencing read error. The genes are TRBV12-3 or TRBV12-4 and TRBJ1-2; weak D call: TRBD1 (6 bases). The CDR3 has 14 amino acids. CDR3: CASSKGGPVYDYTF. The CDR3 DNA reads as TGTGCCAGCAGCAAGGGGGGGCCCGTCTATGACTACACCTTC.

The rearrangement uses TRBV29-1 and TRBJ2-5; TRBD1 or TRBD2 may be the D gene (5 bases each). CDR3 length: 15 amino acids. With 6 bases removed from V and 2 bases from J, the gap between germline ends came to 19 bases. Germline assignment: CDR1 SQVTM and CDR2 ANQGSEA. As DNA, the CDR3 is TGCAGCGTCCGGACGGGGCAGGGCGGACAAGAGACCCAGTACTTC. It encodes CSVRTGQGGQETQYF.

CDR3 sequence reads: CASSEAGGPNTEAFF. Here the CDR3 DNA reads TGTGCCAGCAGTGAAGCGGGGGGGCCAAACACTGAAGCTTTCTTT. The chain uses TRBV2 and TRBJ1-1; D is possibly TRBD1 (6 bases). Germline V lookup: CDR1 SNHLY, CDR2 FYNNEI. CDR3 size: 15 residues. Between the trimmed V and J ends, which lost 0 bases and 2 bases, there was a span of 10 bases.

V and J are TRBV10-2 and TRBJ2-5; 9 bases match TRBD2. The germline V gene has CDR1 WSHSY and CDR2 SAAADI. Losses at the gene ends were 4 bases for V and 4 bases for J; bases not matched to a gene: 10. This CDR3 is 16 amino acids long. CDR3 nucleotides: TGCGCCAGCAGTGGGATAGCGGGGGTCATAGGAGAGACCCAGTACTTC. Translation: CASSGIAGVIGETQYF.

The chain uses TRBV5-1 and TRBJ1-2; 9 positions match TRBD1. Looked up from germline, CDR1 is SGHRS and CDR2 is YFSETQ. This CDR3 region has 18 residues. The V gene end was trimmed by 2 bases and the J gene end by 0 bases; junction bases not matched to a gene: 11. Here the CDR3 DNA reads TGCGCCAGCAGCTTCGGGACAGGGTCCCTGATTGCTAACTATGGCTACACCTTC. It yields the protein CASSFGTGSLIANYGYTF.

The rearrangement joins TRBV20-1 to TRBJ1-1; 7 bases match TRBD1. The CDR3 extends over 11 amino acids. J was trimmed by 11 bases and V by 3 bases; bases with no gene match: 6. From germline, CDR1 is DFQATT and CDR2 SNEGSKA (reference sequence). In DNA form, the CDR3 reads TGCAGTGCTAGTAACCCCAGGGGGGCTTTCTTT. This encodes CSASNPRGAFF.

This clonotype was counted between two and nine times. This chain uses TRBV12-5 with TRBJ1-1, with 12 bases lining up with TRBD1. The CDR3 is 14 residues long. The germline V gene has CDR1 LGHNT and CDR2 FRNRAP. V lost 6 bases to trimming and J lost 4 bases; unmatched junction nucleotides: 3. This CDR3 is CASGLGQGATEAFF. CDR3 DNA: TGTGCTAGTGGGCTGGGACAGGGGGCCACTGAAGCTTTCTTT.

This clonotype has more than one count but fewer than ten. V gene TRBV10-3 combines with J gene TRBJ1-1; D may be TRBD1 (6 bases). There are 13 residues in the CDR3. Germline loops: CDR1 ENHRY, CDR2 SYGVKD. The V and J ends lost 10 bases and 6 bases respectively, with 18 bases between them. In nucleotides, the CDR3 is TGTGCCACCTCCTTGACAGGACTGGCTGAAGCTTTCTTT. It is translated as CATSLTGLAEAFF.

About this clonotype: This may be a read error, as it is one base from a much larger clone. This rearrangement joins TRBV4-2 to TRBJ2-1; tentatively, D is TRBD2 (6 bases). CDR1 and CDR2 (germline): LGHNA, YNFKEQ. The CDR3 sequence is 15 residues long. CDR3 amino acids: CASSQDLAAYNGQFF. The CDR3 DNA reads TGTGCCAGCAGCCAAGACTTAGCGGCCTACAATGGGCAGTTCTTC.